This T cell receptor (beta chain) was recovered during a study of shared clonotypes between healthy human individuals. The CDR3 is made up of 15 amino acids. Germline V lookup: CDR1 MNHNY, CDR2 SVGAGI (reference sequence). Trimming removed 2 bases at V and 0 bases at J, with 8 bases between. Template for every sorted-subset replicate PCR totaled 150 to 250 ng DNA, 25,000 to 35,000 T cell genomes. Only in-frame clones appear in the TCRdb table, and some are missing; sequencing was by immunoSEQ multiplex PCR. The top ten clones hold approximately 0.13% of a sample with 2,100,000 or so clones, about 94% of them seen once.

The genes are TRBV6-6 and TRBJ1-3; D uncertain. The sample consisted of naive CD4+ T cells sorted from blood. Subset denoted: CD45RA+ positively selected. The receptor was derived from a man between 18 and 29 years old in good health. Here the CDR3 reads CASSYVGSSGNTIYF. The CDR3 DNA reads TGTGCCAGCAGTTACGTTGGGTCCTCTGGAAACACCATATATTTT.